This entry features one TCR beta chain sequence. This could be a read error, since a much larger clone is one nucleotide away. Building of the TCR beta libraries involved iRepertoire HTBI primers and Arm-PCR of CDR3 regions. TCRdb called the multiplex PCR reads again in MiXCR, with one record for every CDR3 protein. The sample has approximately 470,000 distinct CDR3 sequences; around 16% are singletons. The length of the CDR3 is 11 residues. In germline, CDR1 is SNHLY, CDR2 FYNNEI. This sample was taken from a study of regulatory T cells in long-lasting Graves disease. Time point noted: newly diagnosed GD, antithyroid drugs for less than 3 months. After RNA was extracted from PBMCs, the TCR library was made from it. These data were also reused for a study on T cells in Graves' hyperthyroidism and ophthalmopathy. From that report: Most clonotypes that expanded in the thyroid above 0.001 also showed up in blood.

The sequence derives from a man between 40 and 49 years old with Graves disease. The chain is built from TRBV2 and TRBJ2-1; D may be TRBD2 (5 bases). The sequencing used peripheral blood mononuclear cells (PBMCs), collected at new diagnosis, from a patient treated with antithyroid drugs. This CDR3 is CASPGGNEQLF. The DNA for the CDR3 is TGTGCCAGCCCCGGAGGTAATGAGCAGCTCTTC.